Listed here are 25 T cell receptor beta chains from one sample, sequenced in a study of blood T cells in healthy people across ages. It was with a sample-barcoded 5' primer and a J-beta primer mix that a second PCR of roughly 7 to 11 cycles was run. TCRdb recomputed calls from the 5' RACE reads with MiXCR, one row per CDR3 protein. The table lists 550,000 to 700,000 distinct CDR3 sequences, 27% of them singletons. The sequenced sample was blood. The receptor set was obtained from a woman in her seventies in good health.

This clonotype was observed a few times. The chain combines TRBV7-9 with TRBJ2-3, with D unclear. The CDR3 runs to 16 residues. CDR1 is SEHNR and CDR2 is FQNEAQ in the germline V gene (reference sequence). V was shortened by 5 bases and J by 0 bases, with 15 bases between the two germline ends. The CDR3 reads CASSPNSNPSTDTQYF. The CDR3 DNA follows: TGTGCCAGCAGCCCCAACAGTAATCCAAGCACAGATACGCAGTATTTT.

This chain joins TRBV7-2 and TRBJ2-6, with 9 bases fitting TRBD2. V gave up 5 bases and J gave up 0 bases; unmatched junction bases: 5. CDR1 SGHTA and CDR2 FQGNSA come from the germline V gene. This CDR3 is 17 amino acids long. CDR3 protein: CASSAFSGGSGANVLTF. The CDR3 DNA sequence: TGTGCCAGCAGCGCGTTTAGCGGGGGCTCTGGGGCCAACGTCCTGACTTTC.

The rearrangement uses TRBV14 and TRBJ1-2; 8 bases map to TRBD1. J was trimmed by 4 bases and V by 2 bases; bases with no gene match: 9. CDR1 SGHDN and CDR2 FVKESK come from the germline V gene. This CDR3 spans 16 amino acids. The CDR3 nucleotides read TGTGCCAGCAGCCAAAACCGGGACAGGCGTTTCTATGGCTACACCTTC. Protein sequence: CASSQNRDRRFYGYTF.

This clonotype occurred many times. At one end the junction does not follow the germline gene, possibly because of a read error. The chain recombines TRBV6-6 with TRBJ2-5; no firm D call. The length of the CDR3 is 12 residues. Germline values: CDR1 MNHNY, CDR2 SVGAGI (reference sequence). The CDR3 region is CASSYPEETQYF. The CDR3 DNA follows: TGCGCCAGCAGCTATCCGGAAGAGACCCAGTACTTC.

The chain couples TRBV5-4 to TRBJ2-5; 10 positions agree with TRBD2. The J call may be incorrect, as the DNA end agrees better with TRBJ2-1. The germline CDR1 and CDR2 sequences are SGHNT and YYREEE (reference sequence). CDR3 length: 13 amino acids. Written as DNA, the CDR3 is TGTGCCAGCAGCTCAGCTAGCGGGGGTGAGCAGTTCTTC. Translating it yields CASSSASGGEQFF.

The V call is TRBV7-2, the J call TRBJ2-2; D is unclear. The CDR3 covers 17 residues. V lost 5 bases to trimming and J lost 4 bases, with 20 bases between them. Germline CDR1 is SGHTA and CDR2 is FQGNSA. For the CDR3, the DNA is TGTGCCAGCAGCGCGCGACCGGTCGGTGAAGTCACCGGGGAGCTGTTTTTT. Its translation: CASSARPVGEVTGELFF. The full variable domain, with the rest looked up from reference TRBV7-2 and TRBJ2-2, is GAGVSQSPSNKVTEKGKDVELRCDPISGHTALYWYRQSLGQGLEFLIYFQGNSAPDKSGLPSDRFSAERTGGSVSTLTIQRTQQEDSAVYLCASSARPVGEVTGELFFGEGSRLTVL.

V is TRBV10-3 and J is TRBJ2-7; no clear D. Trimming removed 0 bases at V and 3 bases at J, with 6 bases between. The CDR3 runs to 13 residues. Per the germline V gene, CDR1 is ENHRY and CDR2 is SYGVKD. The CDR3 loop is CAISESVLYEQYF. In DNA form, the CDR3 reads TGTGCCATCAGTGAGTCTGTCCTCTACGAGCAGTACTTC.

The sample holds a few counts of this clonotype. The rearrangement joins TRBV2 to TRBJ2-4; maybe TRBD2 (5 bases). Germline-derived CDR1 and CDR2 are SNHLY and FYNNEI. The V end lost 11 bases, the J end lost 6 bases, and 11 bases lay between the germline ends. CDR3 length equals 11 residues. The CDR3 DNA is TGTGCCTCCGCGGAGGCAAACATTCAGTACTTC. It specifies CASAEANIQYF.

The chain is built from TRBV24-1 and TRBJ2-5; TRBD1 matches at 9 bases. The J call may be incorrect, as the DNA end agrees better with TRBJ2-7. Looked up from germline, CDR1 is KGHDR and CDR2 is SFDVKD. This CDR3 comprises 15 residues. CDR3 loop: CATSDPSGTGNEQYF. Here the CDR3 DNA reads TGTGCCACCAGTGATCCGTCCGGGACAGGGAACGAGCAGTACTTC.

The DNA of the CDR3 is TGTGCCAGCAGCGAAGGGATCTATGGCTACACCTTC. Its translation is CASSEGIYGYTF. The rearrangement links TRBV9 to TRBJ1-2, with D hard to call. The CDR3 totals 12 residues. The germline V and J ends were trimmed by 3 bases and 4 bases, with 7 bases remaining between them. The germline V gene encodes CDR1 SGDLS and CDR2 YYNGEE.

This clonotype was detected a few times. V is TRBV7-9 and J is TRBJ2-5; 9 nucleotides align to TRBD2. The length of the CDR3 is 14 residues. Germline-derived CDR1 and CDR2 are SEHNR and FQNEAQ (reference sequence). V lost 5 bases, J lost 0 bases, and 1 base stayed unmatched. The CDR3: CASSPSGDQETQYF. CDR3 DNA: TGTGCCAGCAGCCCTAGCGGGGACCAAGAGACCCAGTACTTC.

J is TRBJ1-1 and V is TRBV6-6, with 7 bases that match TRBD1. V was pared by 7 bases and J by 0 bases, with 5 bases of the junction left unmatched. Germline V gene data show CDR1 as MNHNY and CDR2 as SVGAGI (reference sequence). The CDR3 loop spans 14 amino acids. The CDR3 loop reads CASIKGGMNTEAFF. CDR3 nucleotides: TGTGCCAGCATTAAAGGGGGCATGAACACTGAAGCTTTCTTT.

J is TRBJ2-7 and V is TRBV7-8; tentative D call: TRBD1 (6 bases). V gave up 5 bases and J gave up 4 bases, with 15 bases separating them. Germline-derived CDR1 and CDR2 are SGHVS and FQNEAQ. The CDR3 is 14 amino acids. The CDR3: CASSPFGQGYEQYF. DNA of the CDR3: TGTGCCAGCAGCCCGTTCGGCCAGGGGTACGAGCAGTACTTC.

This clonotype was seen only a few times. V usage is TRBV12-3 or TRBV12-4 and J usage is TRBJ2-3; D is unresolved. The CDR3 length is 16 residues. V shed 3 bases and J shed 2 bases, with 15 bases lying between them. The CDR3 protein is CASSFSGSVYTDTQYF. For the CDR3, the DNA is TGTGCCAGCAGTTTCTCGGGCTCCGTGTACACAGATACGCAGTATTTT.

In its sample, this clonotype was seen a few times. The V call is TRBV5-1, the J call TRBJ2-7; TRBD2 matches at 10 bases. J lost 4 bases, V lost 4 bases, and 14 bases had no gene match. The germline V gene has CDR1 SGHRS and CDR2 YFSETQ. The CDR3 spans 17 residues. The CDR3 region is CASSPGRSGLAEYEQYF. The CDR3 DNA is TGCGCCAGCAGCCCGGGACGATCAGGACTAGCGGAATACGAGCAGTACTTC.

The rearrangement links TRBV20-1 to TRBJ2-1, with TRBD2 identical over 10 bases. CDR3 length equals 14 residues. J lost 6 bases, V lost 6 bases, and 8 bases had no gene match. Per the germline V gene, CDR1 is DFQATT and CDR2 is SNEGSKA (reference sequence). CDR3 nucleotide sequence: TGCAGTGCAATCACTAGCGGGGTCTCCAATGAGCAGTTCTTC. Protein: CSAITSGVSNEQFF.

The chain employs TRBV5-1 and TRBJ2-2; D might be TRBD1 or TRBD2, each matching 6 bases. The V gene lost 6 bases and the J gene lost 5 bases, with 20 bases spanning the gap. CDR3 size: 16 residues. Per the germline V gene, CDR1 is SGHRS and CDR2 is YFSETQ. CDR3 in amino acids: CASKEIWGALTGELFF. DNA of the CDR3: TGCGCCAGCAAAGAAATCTGGGGGGCGCTAACCGGGGAGCTGTTTTTT.

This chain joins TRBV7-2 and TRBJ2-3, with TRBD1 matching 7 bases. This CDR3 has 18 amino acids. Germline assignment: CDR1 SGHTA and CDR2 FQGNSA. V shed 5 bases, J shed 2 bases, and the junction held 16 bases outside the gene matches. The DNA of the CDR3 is TGTGCCAGCAGCCCGAGACCCGACAGGGTTATACACACAGATACGCAGTATTTT. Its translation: CASSPRPDRVIHTDTQYF.

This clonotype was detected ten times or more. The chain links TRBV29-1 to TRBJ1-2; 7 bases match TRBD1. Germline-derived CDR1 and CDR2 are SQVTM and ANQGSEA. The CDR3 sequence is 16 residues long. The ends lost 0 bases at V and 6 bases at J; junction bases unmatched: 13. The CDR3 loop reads CSVEDKGQGGLHGYTF. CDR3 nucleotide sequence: TGCAGCGTTGAAGATAAGGGCCAGGGGGGATTACATGGCTACACCTTC.

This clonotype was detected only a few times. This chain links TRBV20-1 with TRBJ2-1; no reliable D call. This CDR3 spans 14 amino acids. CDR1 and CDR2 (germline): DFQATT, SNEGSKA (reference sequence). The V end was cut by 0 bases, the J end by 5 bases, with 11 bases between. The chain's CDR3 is CSARDRVTNNEQFF. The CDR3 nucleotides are TGCAGTGCTAGAGATAGAGTGACAAACAATGAGCAGTTCTTC.

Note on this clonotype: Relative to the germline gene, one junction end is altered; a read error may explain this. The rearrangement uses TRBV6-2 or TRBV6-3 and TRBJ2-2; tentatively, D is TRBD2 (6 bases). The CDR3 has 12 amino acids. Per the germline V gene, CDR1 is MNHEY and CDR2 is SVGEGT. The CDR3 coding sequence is TGTGCCAGCAGCCACGGCGGCGGGGTGCTGTTTTTT. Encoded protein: CASSHGGGVLFF.

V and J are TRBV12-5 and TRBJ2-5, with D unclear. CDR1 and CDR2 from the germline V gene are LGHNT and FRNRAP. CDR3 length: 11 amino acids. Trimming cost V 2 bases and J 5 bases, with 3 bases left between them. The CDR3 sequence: CASGLTETQYF. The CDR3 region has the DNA TGTGCTAGTGGTTTGACGGAGACCCAGTACTTC.

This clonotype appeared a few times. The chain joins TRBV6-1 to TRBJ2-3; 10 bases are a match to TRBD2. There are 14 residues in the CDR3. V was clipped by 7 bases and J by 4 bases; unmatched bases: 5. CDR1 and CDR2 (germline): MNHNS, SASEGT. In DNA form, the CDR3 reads TGTGCCAGCAAAGAGCGGGGGGGTCCAGATACGCAGTATTTT. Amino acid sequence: CASKERGGPDTQYF.

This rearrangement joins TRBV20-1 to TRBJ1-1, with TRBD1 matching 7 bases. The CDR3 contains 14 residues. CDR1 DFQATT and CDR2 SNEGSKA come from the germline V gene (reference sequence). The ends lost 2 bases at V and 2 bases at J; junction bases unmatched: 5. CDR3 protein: CSARRTGANTEAFF. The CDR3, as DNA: TGCAGTGCTAGAAGGACAGGCGCTAACACTGAAGCTTTCTTT.

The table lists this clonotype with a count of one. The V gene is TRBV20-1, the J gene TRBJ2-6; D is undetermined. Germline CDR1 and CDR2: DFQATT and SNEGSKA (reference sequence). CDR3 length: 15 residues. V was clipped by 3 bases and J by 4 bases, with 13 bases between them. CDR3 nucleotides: TGCAGTGCTAGGGGTGGGCGCGAAGGGGCCAACGTCCTGACTTTC. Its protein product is CSARGGREGANVLTF.